The clone carrying this T cell receptor beta chain has at least ten counts. Antigen specificity is unknown. The record originates from a study of CD8 T cells in ankylosing spondylitis. Study-wide results and caveats: It appeared that ankylosing spondylitis blood was characterized by a TCR beta motif of under ten highly homologous variants. Clones linked with disease were CD8+ and fairly uncommon in the peripheral blood. The authors reported significant enrichment of disease-linked clones in matched ankylosing spondylitis synovial fluid.

Quantitative barcoded 5'-RACE was used to prepare TCR beta libraries. One entry per CDR3 protein results from TCRdb running MiXCR on the 5' RACE reads. The table has tens of thousands of distinct CDR3 sequences, approximately 2.6% seen once. This TCR was sampled from a male donor with ankylosing spondylitis or in good health (not recorded which). Input material: blood, either unsorted or a sorted T cell fraction (not recorded which).

The CDR3 spells CASSPSTGGGEKLFF. Written as DNA, the CDR3 is TGTGCCAGCAGCCCCTCAACAGGGGGAGGTGAAAAACTGTTTTTT. The chain joins TRBV9 to TRBJ1-4; 8 nucleotides agree with TRBD1. The V segment lost 4 bases and the J segment 7 bases; nucleotides outside the gene matches: 9. There are 15 residues in the CDR3. CDR1 and CDR2 from the germline V gene are SGDLS and YYNGEE.